This T cell receptor (beta chain) was profiled in a study of blood T cell repertoires in COVID-19. Study-level information: T cells, B-cell-depleted T cells, or PBMCs supplied cDNA or gDNA.

CDR1 and CDR2 from the germline V gene are SGHVS and FQNEAQ. The CDR3 has 14 residues. With 4 bases removed from V and 4 bases from J, the gap between germline ends came to 10 bases. The sample holds one count of this clone. In the study's own analysis: From reference gene primer amplification, estimates of nucleated cell counts were derived. This table comes from immunoSEQ multiplex PCR, and its TCRdb copy is limited to in-frame clones, with some not included. D and trimming were read from the DNA, whereas the V and J calls and clone size are those reported in that table. The sample has 150,000 to 200,000 clones, roughly nine tenths seen once.

Sequenced material: peripheral blood. This TCR came from a man aged 65 to 85 with active or convalescent COVID-19. The rearrangement joins TRBV7-8 to TRBJ2-2, with D perhaps TRBD1 (5 bases). The CDR3 region has the DNA TGTGCCAGCAGCTACCAGGGTGCCACCGGGGAGCTGTTTTTT. It yields the protein CASSYQGATGELFF.